Sequencing of this TCR beta chain was carried out in a study of blood T cell repertoires in COVID-19 (dated by TCRdb to 2020 to 2022). As for the study more broadly: The collaborator samples originated in the United States, Italy and Spain and spanned the acute and convalescent phases of COVID-19. The material from the prospective study consisted of cDNA or gDNA derived from T cells, B-cell-depleted T cells, or PBMCs. Deeply sampled blood TCRbeta repertoires from subjects exposed to, actively infected with, or recovered from COVID-19 were included in the dataset. The repertoires were made available in a free public database intended to serve as a resource for research on the immune response to SARS-CoV-2. The samples were drawn from the first 160 participants of the ongoing ImmuneRACE study and from some 1,300 subjects provided by 6 global collaborators. A de-identified subject ID, COVID-19 status, age in years and sex were almost always included in the sample metadata. Where HLA class I and class II types were available, the types were taken from metadata supplied by the sample provider, not from assay-based typing. Results and caveats for the whole study, not just this receptor: How much clinical and demographic metadata was included differed by source and by participant, and the metadata was provided uncurated.

Compared with germline, V lacks 2 bases and J lacks 6 bases; bases without a gene match: 9. Inclusive of the bounding cysteine and phenylalanine, the CDR3 is 16 residues long. Solely the CDR3 DNA is kept, with 48 bases framed from the first base. As encoded in the germline V gene, CDR1 is MNHEY while CDR2 is SVGEGT. The immunoSEQ Assay, a bias-controlled multiplex PCR, was used to amplify TCRbeta CDR3 regions from genomic DNA. In the authors' own workflow: The number of nucleated cells in each sample was estimated by amplification of reference gene primers within the assay. To quantify the absolute abundance of each unique TCRbeta CDR3 rearrangement, sequence reads were collapsed and filtered. For each sample, productive Simpson clonality was calculated by taking the square root of Simpson's diversity index across productive rearrangements. In TCRdb, the immuneACCESS table is reduced to in-frame sequences with V and J assigned. These tables do not hold every clone; where another copy was compared, an unresolved V gene accounts for under half, and the others remain unexplained. The V and J calls and clone size were taken over from that table, and D and trimming were inferred from the DNA. For this sample the table gives about 64,000 clones, of which roughly 90% were detected only once. The ten largest clones add up to 3% to 4.5% of the sample.

Of note for this clone: It lacks a known antigen. No base qualities exist here, and no much larger clone lies one base off it.

Collaborating institutions collected whole blood in K2EDTA tubes following their own protocols. For TCRbeta analysis, collaborators shipped samples as frozen whole blood, isolated PBMCs, or DNA extracted from either of those sample types. Sequencing input: peripheral blood. This clonotype originated in a man between 65 and 79 years old with acute or convalescent COVID-19. The rearranged chain carries TRBV6-2 or TRBV6-3 and TRBJ1-4; 7 central nucleotides agree with TRBD1. The CDR3 reads as follows: CASSYPRTGGDEKLFF. The sequenced DNA: TGTGCCAGCAGTTACCCGAGGACAGGTGGGGATGAAAAACTGTTTTTT.